A single sample gave rise to the 21 T cell receptor beta chains below, sequenced in a study of blood T cell repertoires in COVID-19. The repertoire was sequenced with immunoSEQ multiplex PCR; TCRdb's copy has only in-frame clones and lacks some. The sample lists about 200,000 clones; 65% to 85% were seen once. The sample comprised peripheral blood. All receptors derive from a human donor in a cohort sampled during active COVID-19.

This clone was seen at least ten times. In DNA, the CDR3 is TGTGCCACCAGCAGAGGCCCTAGCAGGGGGTACAATGAGCAGTTCTTC. This sequence encodes CATSRGPSRGYNEQFF. The V and J genes are TRBV15 and TRBJ2-1, with 7 nucleotides matching TRBD1. Looked up from germline, CDR1 is LNHNV and CDR2 is YYDKDF (reference sequence). Trimming removed 1 base from V and 4 bases from J; junction bases left unmatched: 7. CDR3 length: 16 amino acids.

The chain recombines TRBV3-1 (or the pseudogene TRBV3-2) with TRBJ2-7; the match to TRBD2 covers 7 bases. V shed 1 base and J 4 bases; nucleotides not matched to a gene: 4. Germline V gene data show CDR1 as LGHDT and CDR2 as YNNKEL (reference sequence). The CDR3 runs to 14 residues. CDR3 coding DNA: TGTGCCAGCAGCCAAGGGAGGGAGGGGTACGAGCAGTACTTC. This sequence encodes CASSQGREGYEQYF.

This clone was seen a single time. The V and J genes are TRBV2 and TRBJ2-7; no reliable D call. The V gene's germline CDR1 is SNHLY and CDR2 FYNNEI. This CDR3 comprises 13 residues. Trimming cost V 5 bases and J 8 bases, with 16 bases left between them. The CDR3 DNA reads TGTGCCAGCAGTAAAAGTAGGCAGGATCAGCAGTACTTC. Protein sequence: CASSKSRQDQQYF.

The V call is TRBV7-2, the J call TRBJ2-1; D remains ambiguous. The V end lost 5 bases, the J end lost 4 bases, and 12 bases lay between the germline ends. Germline CDR1 and CDR2: SGHTA and FQGNSA. The CDR3 is 14 amino acids. The CDR3: CASSPPEQYNEQFF. The CDR3 nucleotides are TGTGCCAGCAGCCCCCCGGAGCAATACAATGAGCAGTTCTTC.

The chain links TRBV7-9 to TRBJ2-7, with 11 bases that match TRBD1. V lost 6 bases and J lost 2; bases outside the gene matches: 3. CDR1 SEHNR and CDR2 FQNEAQ come from the germline V gene (reference sequence). The CDR3 consists of 14 residues. The CDR3 DNA sequence: TGTGCCAGCAGACTGGGACAGGGGGCCTACGAGCAGTACTTC. Protein: CASRLGQGAYEQYF.

V gene TRBV10-3 combines with J gene TRBJ2-7, with 9 bases identical to TRBD2. The CDR3 is 14 amino acids. CDR1 and CDR2 (germline): ENHRY, SYGVKD. J lost 3 bases, V lost 6 bases, and 6 bases had no gene match. The CDR3 DNA sequence: TGTGCCATCAGCTCTAGCGGGGTCCACTACGAGCAGTACTTC. Protein product: CAISSSGVHYEQYF.

The rearrangement uses TRBV5-8 and TRBJ1-6, with TRBD1 as a possible D gene (6 bases). This CDR3 comprises 17 residues. Germline V gives CDR1 SGHTS, CDR2 YDEGEE. V was trimmed by 4 bases and J by 0 bases, leaving 14 bases between them. The CDR3 spells CASSPRGGSSYNSPLHF. The CDR3 nucleotides are TGTGCCAGCAGCCCACGAGGGGGAAGCTCCTATAATTCACCCCTCCACTTT.

The chain uses TRBV7-3 and TRBJ2-1, with 7 bases matching TRBD2. This CDR3 region has 14 residues. Per the germline V gene, CDR1 is SGHTA and CDR2 is FQGTGA. The V segment lost 4 bases and the J segment 6 bases; nucleotides outside the gene matches: 6. The CDR3 reads CASSSTSYGNEQFF. CDR3 nucleotides: TGTGCCAGCAGCTCGACTAGCTACGGCAATGAGCAGTTCTTC.

The chain carries TRBV6-5 and TRBJ2-5, with 8 bases that match TRBD2. Germline V lookup: CDR1 MNHEY, CDR2 SVGAGI. CDR3 length equals 14 residues. J was trimmed by 8 bases and V by 5 bases; bases with no gene match: 10. In DNA form, the CDR3 reads TGTGCCAGCAGTCGACGGGGGGGGAAGGAAACCCAGTACTTC. It specifies CASSRRGGKETQYF.

This clone was seen only once. The J gene is TRBJ2-1, the V gene TRBV6-6; 12 nucleotides agree with TRBD1. Germline CDR1 MNHNY, CDR2 SVGAGI (reference sequence). The CDR3 has 16 residues. V dropped 1 base and J dropped 8; count of bases not matched to a gene: 6. The CDR3 coding sequence is TGTGCCAGCAGTTACTTTACCGGGACAGGGGGCGATGAGCAGTTCTTC. Translation gives CASSYFTGTGGDEQFF.

CDR3 sequence (DNA): TGCAGTCACAGTAACTATGGCTACACCTTC. It yields the protein CSHSNYGYTF. This chain joins TRBV20-1 and TRBJ1-2; D ambiguous. Deletions cut 8 bases from V and 1 base from J, with 5 bases between. Germline V lookup: CDR1 DFQATT, CDR2 SNEGSKA (reference sequence). CDR3 size: 10 residues.

The chain couples TRBV13 to TRBJ1-1, with D uncertain. CDR1 is PRHDT, CDR2 FYEKMQ, per germline (reference sequence). V lost 4 bases to trimming and J lost 4 bases, with 16 bases between them. This CDR3 is 15 amino acids long. CDR3 residues: CASSSSGGRLTEAFF. The CDR3 DNA sequence: TGTGCCAGCAGCTCTTCCGGCGGGCGGCTCACTGAAGCTTTCTTT.

The rearrangement joins TRBV7-9 to TRBJ2-2; no clear D gene. The V gene lost 5 bases and the J gene lost 1 base, with 5 bases spanning the gap. The CDR3 has 13 residues. Germline-derived CDR1 and CDR2 are SEHNR and FQNEAQ (reference sequence). The CDR3 nucleotides are TGTGCCAGCAGCCGGGTGAACACCGGGGAGCTGTTTTTT. Translated, it gives CASSRVNTGELFF.

J is TRBJ1-6 and V is TRBV3-1 (or the pseudogene TRBV3-2), with D hard to call. Trimming took 0 bases from V and 10 from J, leaving 7 bases between them. Germline lookup yields CDR1 LGHDT and CDR2 YNNKEL (reference sequence). The CDR3 has 13 amino acids. CDR3: CASSQDLNSPLHF. For the CDR3, the DNA is TGTGCCAGCAGCCAAGATCTAAACTCACCCCTCCACTTT.

The chain employs TRBV11-2 and TRBJ2-1; TRBD2 matches at 7 bases. The CDR3 loop spans 15 amino acids. V was clipped by 5 bases and J by 4 bases; unmatched bases: 8. Per the germline V gene, CDR1 is SGHAT and CDR2 is FQNNGV. The CDR3 loop reads CASSNAGERYNEQFF. CDR3 bases: TGTGCCAGCAGCAACGCGGGGGAACGATACAATGAGCAGTTCTTC.

The chain combines TRBV5-1 with TRBJ1-6; 10 bases line up with TRBD1. The V and J ends lost 0 bases and 2 bases, in that order; junction bases with no gene match: 2. The CDR3 contains 17 residues. Germline CDR1 SGHRS, CDR2 YFSETQ. CDR3 nucleotide sequence: TGCGCCAGCAGCTTGGTGGGACAGGGGACCTATAATTCACCCCTCCACTTT. Protein sequence: CASSLVGQGTYNSPLHF.

This clone was seen more than once but under ten times. The V call is TRBV3-1 (or the pseudogene TRBV3-2), the J call TRBJ1-1; D unclear. This CDR3 has 14 residues. The germline gives CDR1 LGHDT, CDR2 YNNKEL (reference sequence). V was pared by 4 bases and J by 1 base, with 10 bases between. The CDR3 DNA reads as TGTGCCAGCAGCCGGGCAGGTCGGAACACTGAAGCTTTCTTT. Translating gives CASSRAGRNTEAFF.

The gene calls are TRBV2 and TRBJ2-3, with 10 bases matching TRBD2. Unmatched junction bases numbered 12, after V lost 3 bases and J lost 0 bases. The CDR3 contains 19 residues. Germline assignment: CDR1 SNHLY and CDR2 FYNNEI. The CDR3 DNA reads as TGTGCCAGCAGTGACCCCAACCTCCAGCGGGAGGGGAGCACAGATACGCAGTATTTT. It yields the protein CASSDPNLQREGSTDTQYF.

V usage is TRBV18 and J usage is TRBJ2-6, with TRBD1 matching 9 bases. With 3 bases clipped from V and 0 bases from J, the junction kept 9 bases outside the gene matches. Germline loops: CDR1 KGHSH, CDR2 LQKENI. CDR3 length equals 19 residues. The CDR3 region is CASSPIPGQGISGANVLTF. In DNA form, the CDR3 reads TGTGCCAGCTCACCGATTCCGGGACAGGGAATCTCTGGGGCCAACGTCCTGACTTTC.

The CDR3: CASSPATTGSNDGYTF. The CDR3 DNA sequence: TGTGCCAGCAGCCCGGCCACGACAGGTTCAAACGATGGCTACACCTTC. This chain links TRBV7-9 with TRBJ1-2, with a weak D call TRBD1 (6 bases). Per germline, CDR1 SEHNR and CDR2 FQNEAQ (reference sequence). This CDR3 is 16 amino acids long. V lost 5 bases and J lost 6, with 22 bases in between.

The rearrangement joins TRBV7-8 to TRBJ1-2; D might be TRBD1 (6 bases). V lost 1 base and J lost 7, with 22 bases in between. The CDR3 sequence is 17 residues long. Germline V gene data show CDR1 as SGHVS and CDR2 as FQNEAQ. The CDR3 DNA follows: TGTGCCAGCAGCTTAGATGGGGTGTCAGGGGCATTGGGTGGCTACACCTTC. Translated: CASSLDGVSGALGGYTF. The entire variable domain, with the rest obtained from reference TRBV7-8 and TRBJ1-2, is as follows: GAGVSQSPRYKVAKRGQDVALRCDPISGHVSLFWYQQALGQGPEFLTYFQNEAQLDKSGLPSDRFFAERPEGSVSTLKIQRTQQEDSAVYLCASSLDGVSGALGGYTFGSGTRLTVV.